Shown below are 16 T cell receptor beta chains from a single sample sequenced in a study of blood T cell repertoires in COVID-19. Clones were sequenced by immunoSEQ multiplex PCR, and TCRdb holds only the in-frame ones, with some missing. The sample records about 110,000 clones, approximately 86% being singletons. Sequenced input: peripheral blood. The receptor set was obtained from a man between 40 and 49 years old with acute or convalescent COVID-19.

In regard to this clone: This specimen includes other DNA sequences encoding the same CDR3. The chain is built from TRBV30 and TRBJ1-2; 7 bases fit TRBD1. Germline lookup yields CDR1 GTSNPN and CDR2 SVGIG (reference sequence). Unmatched junction bases numbered 3, after V lost 0 bases and J lost 8 bases. The CDR3 length is 12 residues. The CDR3 sequence: CAWSVGGGGYTF. The CDR3 region has the DNA TGTGCCTGGAGTGTAGGGGGCGGCGGCTACACCTTC. The entire variable domain, with the rest obtained from reference TRBV30 and TRBJ1-2, is as follows: SQTIHQWPATLVQPVGSPLSLECTVEGTSNPNLYWYRQAAGRGLQLLFYSVGIGQISSEVPQNLSASRPQDRQFILSSKKLLLSDSGFYLCAWSVGGGGYTFGSGTRLTVV.

V and J are TRBV5-6 and TRBJ1-2; 9 bases are shared with TRBD1. V was clipped by 0 bases and J by 4 bases; unmatched bases: 7. The CDR3 totals 16 residues. Germline V gene data show CDR1 as SGHDT and CDR2 as YYEEEE. The CDR3 DNA reads TGTGCCAGCAGCTTGGCCGGAGGACAGGGGCGCTATGGCTACACCTTC. It specifies CASSLAGGQGRYGYTF.

The rearrangement links TRBV6-5 to TRBJ1-5, with D perhaps matching TRBD1 (6 bases). This CDR3 is built from 14 residues. Deletions cut 9 bases from V and 0 bases from J, with 12 bases between. Germline values: CDR1 MNHEY, CDR2 SVGAGI. The CDR3 is CASDRSYSNQPQHF. Here the CDR3 DNA reads TGTGCCAGTGACAGGAGCTATAGCAATCAGCCCCAGCATTTT.

The V and J genes are TRBV5-1 and TRBJ2-5, with TRBD2 matching 10 bases. Looked up from germline, CDR1 is SGHRS and CDR2 is YFSETQ. V shed 3 bases, J shed 2 bases, and the junction held 7 bases outside the gene matches. The CDR3 spans 16 residues. The CDR3 region has the DNA TGCGCCAGCAGCTCGGGACTAGCGCCTACACAAGAGACCCAGTACTTC. Protein product: CASSSGLAPTQETQYF.

CDR3 amino acids: CASSGEWTGELFF. The CDR3 nucleotides are TGTGCCAGCTCAGGGGAGTGGACCGGGGAGCTGTTTTTT. The chain carries TRBV9 and TRBJ2-2, with D tentatively TRBD1 (6 bases). The CDR3 sequence is 13 residues long. Between the trimmed V and J ends, which lost 7 bases and 5 bases, there was a span of 12 bases. CDR1 SGDLS and CDR2 YYNGEE come from the germline V gene.

The genes are TRBV6-2 or TRBV6-3 and TRBJ1-3; 7 bases agree with TRBD1. This CDR3 is 15 amino acids long. Trimming at V came to 0 bases and at J to 2 bases, leaving 1 base not matched to a gene. Looked up from germline, CDR1 is MNHEY and CDR2 is SVGEGT. For the CDR3, the DNA is TGTGCCAGCAGTTACTCGGGGACAGCTGGAAACACCATATATTTT. Its translation is CASSYSGTAGNTIYF.

There are a few counts of this clone. The chain combines TRBV19 with TRBJ1-1; D is undetermined. Between the trimmed V and J ends, which lost 5 bases and 3 bases, there was a span of 19 bases. CDR1 is LNHDA, CDR2 SQIVND, per germline (reference sequence). CDR3 length equals 16 residues. CDR3 coding DNA: TGTGCCAGTAGTCAAACCGGCAATTGGGCGCACACTGAAGCTTTCTTT. Protein sequence: CASSQTGNWAHTEAFF.

The chain uses TRBV6-4 and TRBJ2-1, with 7 bases aligning to TRBD2. From germline, CDR1 is MRHNA and CDR2 SNTAGT. This CDR3 has 16 amino acids. With 5 bases clipped from V and 9 bases from J, the junction kept 16 bases outside the gene matches. CDR3 bases: TGTGCCAGCAGTCCCATTGTGGGGGAGGGCCTAGGTGAGCAGTTCTTC. Encoded protein: CASSPIVGEGLGEQFF.

V is TRBV7-9 and J is TRBJ1-2, with no clear D. V lost 1 base and J lost 3, with 6 bases in between. CDR3 length equals 13 residues. CDR1 and CDR2 (germline): SEHNR, FQNEAQ (reference sequence). The DNA of the CDR3 is TGTGCCAGCAGCTTAGGGCAGTACTATGGCTACACCTTC. Amino acids: CASSLGQYYGYTF.

This chain uses TRBV10-3 with TRBJ1-3; no definite D call. This CDR3 contains 12 residues. The V gene's germline CDR1 is ENHRY and CDR2 SYGVKD. Trimming stripped 7 bases from V and 4 bases from J, with 8 bases between. CDR3 nucleotide sequence: TGTGCCATCAAAGCAGGCGGAAACACCATATATTTT. Protein product: CAIKAGGNTIYF.

The V call is TRBV5-4, the J call TRBJ2-5; a weak D match, TRBD2 (6 bases). This CDR3 has 14 amino acids. CDR1 SGHNT and CDR2 YYREEE come from the germline V gene (reference sequence). The V and J ends lost 5 bases and 1 base respectively, with 12 bases between them. CDR3 sequence (DNA): TGTGCCAGCAGGAGAGATAGCGGCCAAGAGACCCAGTACTTC. Its protein product is CASRRDSGQETQYF.

The chain carries TRBV11-2 and TRBJ2-7, with TRBD1 as a possible D gene (6 bases). There are 14 residues in the CDR3. Germline V CDR1 and CDR2: SGHAT, FQNNGV. Trimming shortened V by 7 bases and J by 4 bases, and 17 bases separated the two germline ends. The CDR3 DNA reads TGTGCCAGCACCCCCCCCGGACAGAAATACGAGCAGTACTTC. Amino acids: CASTPPGQKYEQYF. The entire variable domain, with the rest obtained from reference TRBV11-2 and TRBJ2-7, is as follows: EAGVAQSPRYKIIEKRQSVAFWCNPISGHATLYWYQQILGQGPKLLIQFQNNGVVDDSQLPKDRFSAERLKGVDSTLKIQPAKLEDSAVYLCASTPPGQKYEQYFGPGTRLTVT.

This clone was observed a few times. This sequence joins TRBV4-3 and TRBJ1-2; D is perhaps TRBD1 (6 bases). V lost 4 bases, J lost 7 bases, and 16 bases lay in between. Germline V lookup: CDR1 LGHNA, CDR2 YSLEER. This CDR3 has 14 amino acids. This chain's CDR3 is CASSRTHRDGGYTF. Here the CDR3 DNA reads TGCGCCAGCAGCCGCACCCACAGGGACGGTGGCTACACCTTC.

This rearrangement joins TRBV11-2 to TRBJ2-1; 9 bases are shared with TRBD2. J gave up 7 bases and V 7 bases, and 11 bases lay outside the gene matches. The CDR3 totals 15 residues. Germline lookup yields CDR1 SGHAT and CDR2 FQNNGV. Here the CDR3 DNA reads TGTGCCAGCATCTCCCCCGGGACTAGCCAAAATGAGCAGTTCTTC. Protein sequence: CASISPGTSQNEQFF.

This clone was detected only once. V and J are TRBV18 and TRBJ2-5, with no clear D. Germline V gene data show CDR1 as KGHSH and CDR2 as LQKENI. V lost 1 base to trimming and J lost 4 bases, with 16 bases between them. The CDR3 loop spans 16 amino acids. The CDR3, as DNA: TGTGCCAGCTCACCACGGTCCGGGTTTACTACAGAGACCCAGTACTTC. Amino acids: CASSPRSGFTTETQYF. The variable domain in full, with the rest retrieved from reference TRBV18 and TRBJ2-5, is NAGVMQNPRHLVRRRGQEARLRCSPMKGHSHVYWYRQLPEEGLKFMVYLQKENIIDESGMPKERFSAEFPKEGPSILRIQQVVRGDSAAYFCASSPRSGFTTETQYFGPGTRLLVL.

The chain joins TRBV5-1 to TRBJ2-6, with 8 bases matching TRBD2. Germline V lookup: CDR1 SGHRS, CDR2 YFSETQ. The J segment lost 2 bases and the V segment lost 6 bases, leaving 10 bases of the junction unmatched. The CDR3 is 17 amino acids. The CDR3 protein is CASTIPGGGPGANVLTF. The CDR3 bases are TGCGCCAGCACCATCCCCGGGGGGGGGCCTGGGGCCAACGTCCTGACTTTC.